In its sample, the clone carrying this T cell receptor (beta chain) was seen a few times. Germline V gives CDR1 SGHDT, CDR2 YYEEEE. The CDR3 contains 13 residues. The ends lost 5 bases at V and 2 bases at J; junction bases unmatched: 4. This record comes from a study of blood T cells in healthy people across ages. Next came a second PCR, run for 7 to 11 cycles, which used a sample-barcoded 5' primer along with a J-beta primer mix. Each cDNA molecule was tagged by a template-switch adaptor with 12 random nucleotides. TCRdb used MiXCR to reprocess the 5' RACE reads, holding one entry per CDR3 protein. Here the sample spans about 970,000 distinct CDR3 sequences, 51% being singletons.

Sequencing was carried out using blood. The source of this sequence is a woman aged 55 to 70 in good health. The chain recombines TRBV5-6 with TRBJ2-7; 7 bases fit TRBD1. The chain's CDR3 is CASRKGATYEQYF. DNA of the CDR3: TGTGCCAGCAGGAAGGGGGCCACCTACGAGCAGTACTTC.